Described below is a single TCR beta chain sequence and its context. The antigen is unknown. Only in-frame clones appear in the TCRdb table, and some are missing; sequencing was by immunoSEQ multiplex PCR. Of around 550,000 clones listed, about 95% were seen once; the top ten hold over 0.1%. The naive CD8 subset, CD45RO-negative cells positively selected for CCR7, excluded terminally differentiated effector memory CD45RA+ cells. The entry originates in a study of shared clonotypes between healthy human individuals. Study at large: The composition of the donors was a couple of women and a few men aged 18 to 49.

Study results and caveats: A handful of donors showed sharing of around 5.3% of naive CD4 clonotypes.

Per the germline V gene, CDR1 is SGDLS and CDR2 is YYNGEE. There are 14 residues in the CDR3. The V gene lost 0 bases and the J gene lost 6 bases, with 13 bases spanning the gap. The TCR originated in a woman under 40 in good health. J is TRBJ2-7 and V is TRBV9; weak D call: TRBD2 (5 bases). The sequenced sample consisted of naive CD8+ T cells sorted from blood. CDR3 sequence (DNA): TGTGCCAGCAGCGTAGGGTCTAGCTCTTTCGAGCAGTACTTC. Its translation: CASSVGSSSFEQYF. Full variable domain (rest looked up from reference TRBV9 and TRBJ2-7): DSGVTQTPKHLITATGQRVTLRCSPRSGDLSVYWYQQSLDQGLQFLIQYYNGEERAKGNILERFSAQQFPDLHSELNLSSLELGDSALYFCASSVGSSSFEQYFGPGTRLTVT.